The T cell receptor (beta chain) described here comes from a study of blood T cells in healthy people across ages. Samples had at least 6.5 million PBMCs isolated from them. This clonotype was counted a few times. What it recognizes is unknown. The junction shows a germline mismatch at one end, possibly a read error. A second PCR of 7 to 11 cycles used a sample-barcoded 5' primer and a J-beta primer mix. A template-switch adaptor that had 12 random nucleotides put a tag on each cDNA molecule. From each sample, at least 2.5 million paired-end reads containing CDR3 were obtained. Via MiXCR, TCRdb re-called the 5' RACE reads, giving one row per CDR3 protein. The profile shows more than 500,000 distinct CDR3 sequences, roughly 28% of them singletons. Study-level findings and limits: Significant beta diversity loss was already apparent by age about 42, declining roughly linearly.

CDR3 length equals 15 residues. Germline V lookup: CDR1 SEHNR, CDR2 FQNEAQ (reference sequence). The sample taken for sequencing was blood. This chain uses TRBV7-9 with TRBJ2-5, with a weak D call TRBD1 (6 bases). This clonotype was sampled from a woman in her sixties or seventies in good health. The CDR3 protein is CAGSLRSNRVETQYF. The CDR3 coding sequence is TGTGCCGGCAGCTTACGGTCAAACAGGGTGGAGACCCAGTACTTC.